This T cell receptor beta chain was observed in a study of shared clonotypes between healthy human individuals. Whole-study context: Each donor had three CD4 naive, three CD4 memory, two CD8 naive and one CD8 memory plate. Study-level results: For sorted subsets, rarefaction showed incomplete sequencing despite large depth.

Note on this clone: No antigen is known for it.

Naive-designated CD8 cells lacked CD45RO, were positively enriched for CCR7, and omitted terminally differentiated effector memory CD45RA+ cells. Donors had no recently reported acute infections or vaccinations and were HIV-negative. Researchers divided each subset's genomic DNA evenly across several immunoSEQ plates. TCRdb keeps only in-frame clones here, not all; method: immunoSEQ multiplex PCR. The repertoire holds around 2,000,000 clones, with 85% to 95% as singletons. Trimming took off 2 bases at V and 7 bases at J, with 12 bases between the two ends. Germline CDR1 and CDR2: MDHEN and SYDVKM. The CDR3 contains 14 residues.

The rearrangement joins TRBV28 to TRBJ1-5; TRBD1 might be the D (5 bases). This TCR was sampled from a man between 18 and 29 years old in good health. Some clones in this sample may be carry-over from other donors' samples. The sequenced sample consisted of naive CD8+ T cells from PBMCs. The CDR3 loop reads CASSLRGYGQPQHF. CDR3 in DNA: TGTGCCAGCAGTTTACGGGGGTACGGGCAGCCCCAGCATTTT.